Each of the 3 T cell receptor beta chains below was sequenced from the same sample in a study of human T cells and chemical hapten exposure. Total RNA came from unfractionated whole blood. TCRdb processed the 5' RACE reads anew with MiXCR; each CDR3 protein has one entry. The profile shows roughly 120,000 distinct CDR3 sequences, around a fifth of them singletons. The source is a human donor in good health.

DNA for the CDR3: TGTGCCAGCAGTTTATCTCCTTTTGGATCACCCCTCCACTTT. It encodes CASSLSPFGSPLHF. The chain is built from TRBV27 and TRBJ1-6; no definite D call. CDR3 length equals 14 residues. Germline V gives CDR1 MNHEY, CDR2 SMNVEV (reference sequence). V gave up 0 bases and J gave up 10 bases, with 10 bases separating them.

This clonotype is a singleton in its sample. For the CDR3, the DNA is TGTGCCAGCATTAGCGGGAGTGATACGCAGTATTTT. Its protein product is CASISGSDTQYF. The chain combines TRBV2 with TRBJ2-3, with 9 bases matching TRBD2. The junction had 2 bases not matched to a gene; V was cut back by 7 bases and J by 6 bases. The CDR3 contains 12 residues. CDR1 is SNHLY and CDR2 is FYNNEI in the germline V gene.

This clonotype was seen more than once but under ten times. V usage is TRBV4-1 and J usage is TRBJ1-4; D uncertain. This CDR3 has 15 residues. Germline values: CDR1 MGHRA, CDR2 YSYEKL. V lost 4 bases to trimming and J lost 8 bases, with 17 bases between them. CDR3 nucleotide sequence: TGCGCCAGCAGCCTTATCCGGGTTGAGAACGAAAAACTGTTTTTT. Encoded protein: CASSLIRVENEKLFF.